Sequencing of this TCR beta chain was carried out in a study of T cell responses to AZD1222 COVID-19 vaccine. Trimming took off 4 bases at V and 8 bases at J, with 20 bases between the two ends. Germline CDR1 SGHTA, CDR2 FQGNSA. The CDR3 extends over 15 amino acids. This table comes from immunoSEQ multiplex PCR, and its TCRdb copy is limited to in-frame clones, with some not included. This sample yields 110,000 to 150,000 clones, of which over 85% are seen a single time; 5.5% belongs to the top ten. Turning to this clone: Its antigen remains unknown.

Study-wide results and caveats: Spike-specific TCR breadth and depth both grew after two AZD1222 doses. Donors skewed white British and female; clonal diversity was possibly underestimated. Unmutated variant regions reportedly attract nearly half of all spike-specific TCRs.

The sequencing used peripheral blood, collected on day 0 of AZD1222 vaccination. The chain carries TRBV7-2 and TRBJ1-1; D is uncertain. This TCR was recovered from an adult in good health. The CDR3 bases are TGTGCCAGCAGCTCTTTTCACGCAATCCAGTCGGAAGCTTTCTTT. Amino acid sequence: CASSSFHAIQSEAFF.